This TCR beta chain was identified in a study of radiotherapy plus CTLA-4 blockade in lung cancer. Across the study: Disease control reached approximately 31%, with objective responses in approximately 20%. Study conclusions and caveats: In blood, tumor-derived TCR clones expanded after radiotherapy plus ipilimumab. Among reported predictors of response, early blood T cell clone dynamics with interferon-beta performed best.

Details on this clone: Its specificity is not known.

The method was immunoSEQ multiplex PCR; TCRdb's version includes in-frame clones alone and lacks a portion of them. The sample has about 77,000 clones; under 75% are singletons. Specimen: peripheral blood, collected from a patient treated with radiotherapy plus ipilimumab. This TCR came from a human donor with non-small cell lung cancer whose response to radiotherapy plus ipilimumab could not be evaluated.

The CDR3 loop reads CASSVIGGGASETQYF. In DNA, the CDR3 is TGTGCCAGCAGTGTAATTGGCGGGGGGGCGTCCGAGACCCAGTACTTC. The chain has TRBV6-1 and TRBJ2-5; TRBD2 matches at 9 bases. The CDR3 runs 16 residues. V shed 4 bases and J 5 bases; nucleotides not matched to a gene: 11. The germline CDR1 and CDR2 sequences are MNHNS and SASEGT.